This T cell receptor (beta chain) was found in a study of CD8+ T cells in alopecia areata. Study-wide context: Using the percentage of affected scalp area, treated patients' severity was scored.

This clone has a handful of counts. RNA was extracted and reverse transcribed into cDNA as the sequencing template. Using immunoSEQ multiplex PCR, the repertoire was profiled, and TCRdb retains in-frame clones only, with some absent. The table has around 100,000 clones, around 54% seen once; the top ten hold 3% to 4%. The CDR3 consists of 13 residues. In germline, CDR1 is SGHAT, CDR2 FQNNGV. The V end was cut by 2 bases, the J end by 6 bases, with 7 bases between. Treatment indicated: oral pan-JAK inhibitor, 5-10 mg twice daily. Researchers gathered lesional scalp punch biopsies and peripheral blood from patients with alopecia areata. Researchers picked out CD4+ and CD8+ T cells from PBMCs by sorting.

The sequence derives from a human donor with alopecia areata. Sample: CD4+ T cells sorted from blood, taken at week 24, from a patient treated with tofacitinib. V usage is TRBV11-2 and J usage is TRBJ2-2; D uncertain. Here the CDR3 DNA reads TGTGCCAGCAGCTTATCGATGGCCGGGGAGCTGTTTTTT. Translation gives CASSLSMAGELFF.